The 29 T cell receptor beta chains below come from one sample, sequenced in a study of blood T cell repertoires in COVID-19. Sequencing used immunoSEQ multiplex PCR; TCRdb keeps in-frame clones, though not all of them. The sample yields more than 15,000 clones, over 75% seen once. The source material was peripheral blood. Receptors originate from a man in his forties with active COVID-19.

This clone was detected only once. The chain has TRBV4-3 and TRBJ2-7, with 10 positions matching TRBD2. V dropped 5 bases and J dropped 3; count of bases not matched to a gene: 13. Germline-derived CDR1 and CDR2 are LGHNA and YSLEER. The CDR3 contains 17 residues. The CDR3 is CASSYDLGASGSYEQYF. Here the CDR3 DNA reads TGCGCCAGCAGCTACGACTTAGGGGCTAGCGGGAGCTACGAGCAGTACTTC.

The genes are TRBV7-7 and TRBJ2-7; 12 bases line up with TRBD2. Germline-derived CDR1 and CDR2 are SSHAT and FNYEAQ (reference sequence). This CDR3 comprises 15 residues. Trimming took 5 bases from V and 2 from J; bases not matched to a gene: 4. The CDR3 protein is CASSPGLAGTYEQYF. CDR3 bases: TGTGCCAGCAGCCCCGGACTAGCGGGAACCTACGAGCAGTACTTC.

The V gene is TRBV19, the J gene TRBJ2-7; tentative D call: TRBD1 (8 bases). V shed 1 base and J shed 7 bases, with 17 bases lying between them. The CDR3 contains 15 residues. Germline CDR1 is LNHDA and CDR2 is SQIVND (reference sequence). This CDR3 reads CASSIGTGGDWEQYF. CDR3 bases: TGTGCCAGTAGTATAGGTACAGGGGGGGATTGGGAGCAGTACTTC.

The V and J genes are TRBV6-2 or TRBV6-3 and TRBJ2-3, with 13 bases lining up with TRBD2. V was clipped by 1 base and J by 5 bases; unmatched bases: 6. This CDR3 has 17 residues. Germline V gene sequence: CDR1 MNHEY, CDR2 SVGEGT. CDR3 DNA sequence: TGTGCCAGCAGTTACTATACTAGCGGGAGGGCCGAAGATACGCAGTATTTT. It encodes CASSYYTSGRAEDTQYF.

The V gene is TRBV5-1, the J gene TRBJ1-5; tentatively, D is TRBD1 (6 bases). This CDR3 spans 14 amino acids. V shed 2 bases and J shed 9 bases, with 15 bases lying between them. Germline loops: CDR1 SGHRS, CDR2 YFSETQ. The chain's CDR3 is CASSLGQTAAPQHF. As DNA, the CDR3 is TGCGCCAGCAGCTTAGGACAGACAGCTGCGCCCCAGCATTTT.

The genes are TRBV5-1 and TRBJ1-2; 9 nucleotides match TRBD1. Trimming took 4 bases from V and 8 from J; bases not matched to a gene: 15. This CDR3 has 16 amino acids. In germline, CDR1 is SGHRS, CDR2 YFSETQ. The CDR3 nucleotides read TGCGCCAGCAGCACGTCCCGGGACAGGGACCGGGGCGGCTACACCTTC. Its protein is CASSTSRDRDRGGYTF.

The chain recombines TRBV3-1 (or the pseudogene TRBV3-2) with TRBJ1-2, with 7 nucleotides matching TRBD1. Per the germline V gene, CDR1 is LGHDT and CDR2 is YNNKEL (reference sequence). The V and J ends lost 2 bases and 2 bases, in that order; junction bases with no gene match: 8. There are 16 residues in the CDR3. This CDR3 reads CASSQYPGQANYGYTF. The CDR3 region has the DNA TGTGCCAGCAGCCAATACCCCGGACAGGCAAACTATGGCTACACCTTC.

The J gene is TRBJ2-7, the V gene TRBV27; a weak D match, TRBD2 (6 bases). The V gene lost 5 bases and the J gene lost 0 bases, with 14 bases spanning the gap. The CDR3 sequence is 15 residues long. Germline values: CDR1 MNHEY, CDR2 SMNVEV (reference sequence). The CDR3 DNA reads TGTGCCAGCAGTATACGGGACGGGAGCTCCTACGAGCAGTACTTC. Amino acid sequence: CASSIRDGSSYEQYF.

This clone was counted a single time. This chain joins TRBV5-1 and TRBJ2-1; 11 positions match TRBD2. Per germline, CDR1 SGHRS and CDR2 YFSETQ. Unmatched junction bases numbered 8, after V lost 0 bases and J lost 6 bases. The CDR3 consists of 17 residues. Here the CDR3 DNA reads TGCGCCAGCAGCTTGGCGAAACTAGCGGGAGTCCGCAATGAGCAGTTCTTC. Translated, it gives CASSLAKLAGVRNEQFF.

This chain's CDR3 is CASSQGQGLQPQHF. The CDR3, as DNA: TGCGCCAGCAGCCAAGGACAGGGGTTGCAGCCCCAGCATTTT. V and J are TRBV4-1 and TRBJ1-5, with 8 bases matching TRBD1. V shed 1 base, J shed 7 bases, and the junction held 3 bases outside the gene matches. CDR1 and CDR2 from the germline V gene are MGHRA and YSYEKL. CDR3 length: 14 residues.

V gene TRBV6-2 or TRBV6-3 combines with J gene TRBJ2-7; possible D gene TRBD2, 6 bases. The CDR3 sequence is 13 residues long. V lost 4 bases and J lost 5, with 12 bases in between. In germline, CDR1 is MNHEY, CDR2 SVGEGT. CDR3 bases: TGTGCCAGCAGTTCCCAGGACTACCACGAGCAGTACTTC. Residues: CASSSQDYHEQYF.

The genes are TRBV5-1 and TRBJ1-1; D is ambiguous. The CDR3 is made up of 15 amino acids. V lost 1 base, J lost 3 bases, and 13 bases lay in between. The germline CDR1 and CDR2 sequences are SGHRS and YFSETQ. The CDR3 DNA reads TGCGCCAGCAGCTTGTTGGCCTCTGATTACACTGAAGCTTTCTTT. Translating it yields CASSLLASDYTEAFF.

This chain joins TRBV6-6 and TRBJ2-7; 11 bases line up with TRBD2. CDR3 length: 14 residues. Germline V gene lookup returns CDR1 MNHNY and CDR2 SVGAGI (reference sequence). Trimming took 6 bases from V and 6 from J; bases not matched to a gene: 7. The CDR3 region is CASSVAGGPLEQYF. The CDR3 region has the DNA TGTGCCAGCAGCGTAGCGGGAGGGCCCCTCGAGCAGTACTTC.

This clone was seen only a few times. This chain connects TRBV6-5 to TRBJ1-5; 7 bases are shared with TRBD1. Germline trimming cut 5 bases from V and 3 bases from J; bases unmatched to any gene: 4. CDR3 length equals 14 residues. The germline V gene has CDR1 MNHEY and CDR2 SVGAGI. DNA of the CDR3: TGTGCCAGCAGTCGGGACAGTCTCAATCAGCCCCAGCATTTT. It specifies CASSRDSLNQPQHF.

The V gene is TRBV14, the J gene TRBJ1-4, with 9 positions matching TRBD1. The CDR3 contains 16 residues. The V and J ends lost 4 bases and 10 bases, in that order; junction bases with no gene match: 13. The V gene's germline CDR1 is SGHDN and CDR2 FVKESK. The CDR3 loop reads CASSPGPGQGLGKLFF. CDR3 DNA sequence: TGTGCCAGCAGCCCAGGGCCCGGACAGGGGCTAGGAAAACTGTTTTTT.

This chain connects TRBV6-2 or TRBV6-3 to TRBJ2-7, with 10 bases aligning to TRBD1. Trimming took 6 bases from V and 5 from J; bases not matched to a gene: 10. From germline, CDR1 is MNHEY and CDR2 SVGEGT. The length of the CDR3 is 15 residues. The CDR3 reads CASRYAGTGDHEQYF. The DNA for the CDR3 is TGTGCCAGCAGGTACGCCGGGACAGGGGACCACGAGCAGTACTTC.

The genes are TRBV29-1 and TRBJ1-1, with TRBD1 matching over 8 bases. The CDR3 is 11 amino acids. Germline V gives CDR1 SQVTM, CDR2 ANQGSEA. After removal of 8 bases from V and 8 bases from J, the junction contained 7 bases not matched to a gene. CDR3 sequence (DNA): TGCAGCACAACCTACAGGGGGGAAGCTTTCTTT. It yields the protein CSTTYRGEAFF.

The rearrangement uses TRBV13 and TRBJ2-1; 8 positions match TRBD1. The V segment lost 2 bases and the J segment 4 bases; nucleotides outside the gene matches: 4. In germline, CDR1 is PRHDT, CDR2 FYEKMQ (reference sequence). The CDR3 consists of 15 residues. The chain's CDR3 is CASSLTTGVYNEQFF. CDR3 DNA sequence: TGTGCCAGCAGCTTAACGACAGGGGTATACAATGAGCAGTTCTTC. Full variable domain (rest looked up from reference TRBV13 and TRBJ2-1): AAGVIQSPRHLIKEKRETATLKCYPIPRHDTVYWYQQGPGQDPQFLISFYEKMQSDKGSIPDRFSAQQFSDYHSELNMSSLELGDSALYFCASSLTTGVYNEQFFGPGTRLTVL.

This clone was recorded once. V and J are TRBV21-1 and TRBJ2-3; TRBD2, the table's D call, was not compared with the DNA. TRBV21-1 is flagged as a pseudogene. CDR3 length: 18 residues. The CDR3 coding sequence is TGTGCCAGCAGCAGGGTACTAGCGGGAGGGATCAGATTAGATACGCAGTATTTT. Its translation is CASSRVLAGGIRLDTQYF.

This clone was found a few times. This chain joins TRBV27 and TRBJ2-7; 11 bases are shared with TRBD2. Trimming took 10 bases from V and 4 from J; bases not matched to a gene: 6. The germline V gene encodes CDR1 MNHEY and CDR2 SMNVEV (reference sequence). This CDR3 is 13 amino acids long. CDR3 sequence reads: CATGTSGKYEQYF. The CDR3 coding sequence is TGTGCCACCGGGACTAGCGGTAAATACGAGCAGTACTTC.

The genes are TRBV12-3 or TRBV12-4 and TRBJ1-5, with TRBD1 matching 11 bases. The V gene end was trimmed by 10 bases and the J gene end by 5 bases; junction bases not matched to a gene: 4. There are 13 residues in the CDR3. CDR3: CAIGDRGDQPQHF. The CDR3 DNA sequence: TGTGCCATCGGGGACAGGGGGGATCAGCCCCAGCATTTT.

This clone was detected only a few times. The V call is TRBV5-1, the J call TRBJ2-7; 8 bases align to TRBD1. This CDR3 spans 14 amino acids. Germline assignment: CDR1 SGHRS and CDR2 YFSETQ. Trimming cost V 4 bases and J 1 base; bases outside gene matches: 4. The CDR3 here is CASSPRQGSYEQYF. DNA for the CDR3: TGCGCCAGCAGCCCCCGACAGGGGTCCTACGAGCAGTACTTC.

The J gene is TRBJ2-7, the V gene TRBV7-8; 8 positions match TRBD1. Germline values: CDR1 SGHVS, CDR2 FQNEAQ. This CDR3 has 15 residues. Losses at the gene ends were 5 bases for V and 2 bases for J; bases not matched to a gene: 8. The CDR3 protein is CASSPGQGGTYEQYF. CDR3 in DNA: TGTGCCAGCAGCCCAGGACAGGGCGGGACCTACGAGCAGTACTTC.

V and J are TRBV6-5 and TRBJ1-1, with a tentative D call TRBD1 (5 bases). Deletions cut 7 bases from V and 5 bases from J, with 20 bases between. The CDR3 loop spans 15 amino acids. Per the germline V gene, CDR1 is MNHEY and CDR2 is SVGAGI. CDR3 coding DNA: TGTGCCAGCACCCCATCCATCGGGGGATCGACTGAAGCTTTCTTT. Residues: CASTPSIGGSTEAFF.

This clone has a handful of counts. The DNA of the CDR3 is TGTGCCAGTAGTATAATGACAGGGCCAGCTGAAGCTTTCTTT. Amino acids: CASSIMTGPAEAFF. This rearrangement joins TRBV19 to TRBJ1-1; 7 bases map to TRBD1. From germline, CDR1 is LNHDA and CDR2 SQIVND (reference sequence). V gave up 2 bases and J gave up 6 bases; unmatched junction bases: 6. The CDR3 runs to 14 residues.

The rearrangement joins TRBV4-3 to TRBJ2-2; D is unclear. Trimming cost V 0 bases and J 1 base, with 9 bases left between them. CDR1 and CDR2 from the germline V gene are LGHNA and YSLEER. This CDR3 is 16 amino acids long. The CDR3 region has the DNA TGCGCCAGCAGCCAAGATACGGCAGGGAACACCGGGGAGCTGTTTTTT. Encoded protein: CASSQDTAGNTGELFF.

The chain combines TRBV10-2 with TRBJ2-1, with TRBD2 matching 10 bases. V shed 8 bases, J shed 4 bases, and the junction held 5 bases outside the gene matches. CDR3 length: 14 residues. Germline V gene lookup returns CDR1 WSHSY and CDR2 SAAADI. The DNA for the CDR3 is TGCGCCAGCCACACTAGCGGGATTTACAATGAGCAGTTCTTC. Translated: CASHTSGIYNEQFF.

The chain carries TRBV5-6 and TRBJ1-1, with 10 positions matching TRBD1. Germline values: CDR1 SGHDT, CDR2 YYEEEE. The V segment lost 3 bases and the J segment 3 bases; nucleotides outside the gene matches: 5. The CDR3 loop spans 15 amino acids. The CDR3 DNA is TGTGCCAGCAGCTCGACGGACAGGGGGGACACTGAAGCTTTCTTT. Amino acids: CASSSTDRGDTEAFF.

The chain carries TRBV30 and TRBJ1-2; D is unclear. The germline V and J ends were trimmed by 8 bases and 4 bases, with 20 bases remaining between them. Germline loops: CDR1 GTSNPN, CDR2 SVGIG (reference sequence). This CDR3 is 14 amino acids long. CDR3 DNA sequence: TGTGCCCGCCGGCTTTCGTGGGCGCGCTATGGCTACACCTTC. As protein: CARRLSWARYGYTF.